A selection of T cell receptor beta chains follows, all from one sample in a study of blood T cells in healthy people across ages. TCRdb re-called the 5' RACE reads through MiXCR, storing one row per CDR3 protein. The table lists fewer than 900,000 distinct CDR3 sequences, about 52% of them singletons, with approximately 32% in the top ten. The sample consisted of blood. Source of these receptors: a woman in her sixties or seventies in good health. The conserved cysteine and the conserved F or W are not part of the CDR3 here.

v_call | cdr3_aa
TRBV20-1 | SARDGLAGVQETQY
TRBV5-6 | ASSFRTDQETQY
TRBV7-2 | ASSLGNRGLYEQY
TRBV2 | ASFFQGGHQETQY
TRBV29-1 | SVASVSSYEQY
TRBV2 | ASSATGNTEAF
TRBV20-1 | SARVRTPGNYGYT
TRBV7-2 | ATQGQMNTEAF
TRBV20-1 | SARWLAERTDTQY
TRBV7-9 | ASSLLLAGVYEQY
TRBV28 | ASINTGLVSTDTQY
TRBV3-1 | ASSLRTTGEQY
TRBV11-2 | ASSFITAGEF
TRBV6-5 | ASSYGGLAGELHSGANVLT
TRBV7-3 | ASSLGGQPTEQY
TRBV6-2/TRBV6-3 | ASTFIPYQETQY
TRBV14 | ASSQGYGRSGANVLT
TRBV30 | AWSARLEGYT
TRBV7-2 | ASRREGEYTEAF
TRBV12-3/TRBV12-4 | ASSFDAGTQY
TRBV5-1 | ASSLGRGQGYGYT
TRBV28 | ASSNGAENYGYT
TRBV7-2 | ASSLGQGAQALH
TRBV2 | ASSELSRSAKNIQY
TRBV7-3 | ASSLTQGKETQY
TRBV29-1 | SGGPGQGAYEQY
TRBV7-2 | ASSLGGSGYNEQF
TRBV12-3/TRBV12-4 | ASSLDRREGRRNIQY
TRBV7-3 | ASSLRGPLNTEAF
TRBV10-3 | AISGRSGSGDEQF
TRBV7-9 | ASSKWDRVYEQY
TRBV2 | ASTGLVVTDTQY
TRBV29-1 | SVDDLAGQPYNEQF
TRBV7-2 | ASSLSPHPTPDTQY
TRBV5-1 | ASSSTTGTQQETQY
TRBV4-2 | ASSQDDQINTGELF
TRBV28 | ASSLRATGRSHEQY
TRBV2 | ASSENSANQETQY
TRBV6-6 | ASKEGTDTQY
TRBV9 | ASSVGSGREHKQY
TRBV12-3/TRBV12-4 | ASSLLAGDINEQF
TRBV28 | ASSETGGNYEQY
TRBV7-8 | ASSPGLAGAIQETQY
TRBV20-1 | SAGEFNNEQY
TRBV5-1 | ASSLVGGGTNEKLL
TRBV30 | AWSVGLYEQY
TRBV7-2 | ASSHPEGANTEAF
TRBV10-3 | AISDAGGRVNEQF
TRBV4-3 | ASSQGVSLYNKQF
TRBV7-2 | ASSRGQGDEQY
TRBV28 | ASSRPKTTKTSDTDTQY
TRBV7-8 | ASSLVVGTSGYEQY
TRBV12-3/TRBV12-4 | ASSPVRRAWETQY
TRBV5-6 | ASNYTSGNYIQY